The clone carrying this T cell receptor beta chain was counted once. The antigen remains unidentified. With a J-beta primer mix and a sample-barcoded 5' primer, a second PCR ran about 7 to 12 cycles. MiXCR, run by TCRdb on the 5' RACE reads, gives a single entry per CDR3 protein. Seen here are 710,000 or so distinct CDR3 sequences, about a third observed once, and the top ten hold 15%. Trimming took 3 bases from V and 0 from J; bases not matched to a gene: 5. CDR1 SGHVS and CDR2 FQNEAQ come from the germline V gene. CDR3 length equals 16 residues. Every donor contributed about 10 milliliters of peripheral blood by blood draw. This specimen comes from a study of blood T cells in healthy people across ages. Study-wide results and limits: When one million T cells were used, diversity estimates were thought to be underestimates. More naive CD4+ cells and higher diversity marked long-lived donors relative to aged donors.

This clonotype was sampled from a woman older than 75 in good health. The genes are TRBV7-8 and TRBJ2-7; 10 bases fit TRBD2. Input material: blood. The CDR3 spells CASSFRTSGDSYEQYF. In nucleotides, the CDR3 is TGTGCCAGCAGCTTCCGAACTAGCGGGGACTCCTACGAGCAGTACTTC.